This TCR beta chain was sequenced during a study of OX40 agonist ivuxolimab in advanced cancers. Background on the whole study: The costimulatory receptor OX40 (CD134) was targeted by ivuxolimab, a fully human IgG2 agonistic monoclonal antibody. Three dose-escalation patients achieved partial responses, one with hepatocellular carcinoma and two with cutaneous melanoma. Patients were allowed to have had prior anti-PD-1, anti-PD-L1 or anti-CTLA-4 therapy, and more than 35% of the dose-escalation patients had been treated with checkpoint inhibitors. A male proportion of 70% to 90% and a mean age of approximately 61 years, ranging from roughly 20 to 80, were recorded for the dose-escalation cohort. Peripheral TCRbeta sequencing aimed to test whether ivuxolimab altered TCR sequence diversity and caused clonal T-cell expansion. Of the approximately 50 dose-escalation patients, hepatocellular carcinoma was present in roughly 19, melanoma in roughly 15, renal cell carcinoma in 9 and head and neck cancer in 9. Intravenous ivuxolimab was administered to patients every 2 weeks at six dose levels: 0.01, 0.1, 0.3, 1.5, 3 and 10 mg/kg. The paper describes the monotherapy dose-escalation part (N of about 52 patients) of the phase I trial of ivuxolimab. Broad study findings and their caveats: Low levels of normalized T-cell clonal expansion were also shown by some nonresponding patients. Antigen specificity was not determined for the clonally expanded peripheral T cells. In the 0.1-3.0 mg/kg groups, partial responders had among the lowest normalized peripheral clonal expansion, particularly in CD8+ T cells. Clonal expansion of both CD4+ and CD8+ blood T cells was observed from baseline to week 6 at doses 0.1 to 3.0 mg/kg. After ivuxolimab, more expanded clones were found on average in CD8+ T cells than in CD4+ T cells.

Via the germline V gene (reference sequence), CDR1 is SGHNT and CDR2 YYREEE. Including the terminal cysteine and phenylalanine, the CDR3 comprises 16 residues. The only DNA kept is the CDR3, 48 bases in frame from the first base. Trimming leaves V shorter by 4 bases and J shorter by 2 bases, with the junction holding 12 bases beyond the gene matches. Patients with autoimmune disease history or receiving systemic immunosuppression were excluded from the trial. In every dose cohort, peripheral blood was drawn for TCR sequencing at baseline, cycle 4 day 1, and cycle 7 day 1. Samples were obtained from an open-label, multicenter, first-in-human phase I dose-escalation trial of ivuxolimab. Adults with locally advanced or metastatic melanoma, renal cell carcinoma, hepatocellular carcinoma or head and neck squamous cell carcinoma were enrolled in the trial. Before TCR sequencing, CD4+ and CD8+ T cells were separately sorted from peripheral blood.

To sequence the TCRbeta CDR3 region, genomic DNA was isolated from the sorted cells. The immunoSEQ Assay was used to sequence the TCRbeta CDR3 regions. Drawn from immuneACCESS, this table holds only the in-frame rearrangements with V and J called that TCRdb kept. Clones are partly lost; checked studies trace under half to an unresolved V gene and leave the rest unexplained. This sample gives around 73,000 clones in total; about 87% of them show up just once. The ten largest clones take up roughly 0.56% of the sample. About this clone itself: The clone's antigen remains unknown. No much larger clone exists at a distance of one base, and base qualities are not known.

The chain links TRBV5-4 with TRBJ2-7, with 7 bases in between that match TRBD1. The source material was CD4+ or CD8+ T cells sorted from blood, sampled in a trial of the OX40 agonist ivuxolimab. The sequence was obtained from an adult with an advanced solid tumor such as melanoma, head and neck, liver or kidney cancer. The DNA is as follows: TGTGCCAGCAGCGGTAGCCGGGACAGAAGTACCTACGAGCAGTACTTC. It translates as CASSGSRDRSTYEQYF.